The 6 T cell receptor beta chains below come from one sample, sequenced in a study of T cell responses to AZD1222 COVID-19 vaccine. Data came from immunoSEQ multiplex PCR; TCRdb stores just in-frame clones and leaves some out. The table shows 150,000 to 180,000 clones, with roughly nine tenths occurring only once. The specimen comprised peripheral blood, sampled after recovery from COVID-19. Every receptor here comes from an adult who had recovered from COVID-19.

The rearrangement joins TRBV11-2 to TRBJ2-1; TRBD2 matches at 11 bases. The CDR3 contains 16 residues. Germline assignment: CDR1 SGHAT and CDR2 FQNNGV. V lost 4 bases, J lost 3 bases, and 5 bases stayed unmatched. CDR3 sequence: CASSSYSGRDYNEQFF. The CDR3 nucleotides read TGTGCCAGCAGCTCCTATAGCGGGAGGGACTACAATGAGCAGTTCTTC.

This clone was picked up one time. J is TRBJ2-1 and V is TRBV19; D uncertain. Germline assignment: CDR1 LNHDA and CDR2 SQIVND (reference sequence). With 0 bases removed from V and 7 bases from J, the gap between germline ends came to 7 bases. This CDR3 has 13 residues. The CDR3 loop reads CASSIDRVNEQFF. DNA for the CDR3: TGTGCCAGTAGTATAGATCGGGTGAATGAGCAGTTCTTC. Together with reference TRBV19 and TRBJ2-1, the CDR3 gives the full variable domain: DGGITQSPKYLFRKEGQNVTLSCEQNLNHDAMYWYRQDPGQGLRLIYYSQIVNDFQKGDIAEGYSVSREKKESFPLTVTSAQKNPTAFYLCASSIDRVNEQFFGPGTRLTVL.

The J gene is TRBJ2-1, the V gene TRBV6-4; D uncertain. The CDR3 spans 14 residues. In germline, CDR1 is MRHNA, CDR2 SNTAGT. Trimming took 3 bases from V and 0 from J, leaving 6 bases between them. The CDR3 DNA reads TGTGCCAGCAGTGATACCAGCTCCTACAATGAGCAGTTCTTC. This encodes CASSDTSSYNEQFF.

The rearrangement links TRBV5-6 to TRBJ2-5; maybe TRBD1 (6 bases). Trimming removed 4 bases from V and 2 bases from J, with 18 bases in between. CDR1 is SGHDT, CDR2 YYEEEE, per germline. The CDR3 loop spans 16 amino acids. The CDR3 DNA reads TGTGCCAGCAGCACATACTTTGGGACAATGCAAGAGACCCAGTACTTC. Its translation is CASSTYFGTMQETQYF.

The chain recombines TRBV5-1 with TRBJ2-5; 11 bases align to TRBD1. Germline-derived CDR1 and CDR2 are SGHRS and YFSETQ. The CDR3 is 14 amino acids. V was pared by 4 bases and J by 2 bases, with 1 base of the junction left unmatched. The CDR3 nucleotides read TGCGCCAGCAGCGGACAGGGGGCTCAAGAGACCCAGTACTTC. Translating it yields CASSGQGAQETQYF.

The rearrangement links TRBV2 to TRBJ1-1; D call uncertain. V lost 7 bases and J lost 1, with 13 bases in between. Germline V gene sequence: CDR1 SNHLY, CDR2 FYNNEI. The CDR3 consists of 14 residues. CDR3 sequence reads: CASNTGSGNTEAFF. As DNA, the CDR3 is TGTGCCAGCAATACCGGGTCGGGGAACACTGAAGCTTTCTTT.